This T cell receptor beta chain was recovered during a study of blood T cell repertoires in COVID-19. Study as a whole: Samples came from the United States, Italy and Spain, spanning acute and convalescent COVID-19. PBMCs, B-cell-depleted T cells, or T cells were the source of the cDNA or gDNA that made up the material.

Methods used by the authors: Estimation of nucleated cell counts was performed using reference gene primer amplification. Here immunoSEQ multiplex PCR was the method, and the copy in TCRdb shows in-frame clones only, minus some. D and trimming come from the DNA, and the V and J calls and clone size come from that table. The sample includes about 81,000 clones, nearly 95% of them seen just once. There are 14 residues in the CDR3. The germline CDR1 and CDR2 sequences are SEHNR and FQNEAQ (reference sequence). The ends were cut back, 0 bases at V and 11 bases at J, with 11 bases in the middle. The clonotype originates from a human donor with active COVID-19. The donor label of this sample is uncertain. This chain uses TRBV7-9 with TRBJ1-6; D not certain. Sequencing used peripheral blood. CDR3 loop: CASSLAEPTAPLHF. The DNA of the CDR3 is TGTGCCAGCAGCTTAGCAGAACCCACAGCACCCCTCCACTTT.